This entry lists 13 T cell receptor beta chains sequenced from one sample in a study of liver allograft versus peripheral blood T cells. Overall study: Intrahepatic T cell receptor repertoires from transplanted livers were compared against repertoires in recipients' peripheral blood.

TCRdb re-analysed the reads in MiXCR, keeping a single row per CDR3 protein. The sample has 5,700 or so distinct CDR3 sequences, over 15% seen once. Receptors were obtained from a human patient who had a liver transplant. Some of the T cells may derive from the graft donor.

A few counts support this clonotype. The chain couples TRBV30 to TRBJ2-7; possibly TRBD2 for D (5 bases). The CDR3 covers 12 residues. The V gene's germline CDR1 is GTSNPN and CDR2 SVGIG (reference sequence). Trimming left V 4 bases short and J 5 bases short, with 12 bases between. The CDR3 protein is CAWTRDGNEQYF. CDR3 bases: TGTGCCTGGACCAGAGACGGGAACGAGCAGTACTTC.

This clonotype is medium-sized by share. V gene TRBV27 combines with J gene TRBJ1-5; D possibly corresponds to TRBD1 (5 bases). Trimming left V 2 bases short and J 4 bases short, with 15 bases between. The CDR3 contains 16 residues. CDR1 is MNHEY and CDR2 is SMNVEV in the germline V gene (reference sequence). CDR3 in DNA: TGTGCCAGCAGTTTAGTGGGGCCTCAAGGTAATCAGCCCCAGCATTTT. Encoded protein: CASSLVGPQGNQPQHF.

This clonotype was counted many times. The gene calls are TRBV11-2 and TRBJ1-2; TRBD1 matches 11 bases. CDR3 length equals 14 residues. J lost 8 bases, V lost 5 bases, and 7 bases had no gene match. CDR1 and CDR2 (germline): SGHAT, FQNNGV. In DNA, the CDR3 is TGTGCCAGCAGCACTCGGACAGGGGGCCGCGGCTACACCTTC. It translates to CASSTRTGGRGYTF.

Of note for this clonotype: A far larger clone is one nucleotide away, so this likely arose from a read error. V and J are TRBV6-5 and TRBJ1-5; D is unclear. CDR3 size: 12 residues. Germline V gene data show CDR1 as MNHEY and CDR2 as SVGAGI. The CDR3 loop reads CANSRLNQPQHF. CDR3 DNA sequence: TGTGCCAACAGTCGACTGAATCAGCCCCAGCATTTT.

Sample share makes this clonotype medium-sized. The chain recombines TRBV27 with TRBJ2-7; 7 bases agree with TRBD1. The length of the CDR3 is 14 residues. CDR1 MNHEY and CDR2 SMNVEV come from the germline V gene (reference sequence). The V segment lost 6 bases and the J segment 3 bases; nucleotides outside the gene matches: 8. The CDR3 sequence is CASSHKQGHYEQYF. In nucleotides, the CDR3 is TGTGCCAGCAGCCATAAACAGGGGCACTACGAGCAGTACTTC.

By sample share, this clonotype is medium-sized. The chain links TRBV19 to TRBJ1-6; D uncertain. V was pared by 3 bases and J by 2 bases, with 5 bases between. The CDR3 spans 14 residues. The V gene's germline CDR1 is LNHDA and CDR2 SQIVND (reference sequence). In DNA form, the CDR3 reads TGTGCCAGTAGTATTGCACCCTATAATTCACCCCTCCACTTT. It translates to CASSIAPYNSPLHF.

The chain employs TRBV20-1 and TRBJ1-1; D unresolved. The germline V gene has CDR1 DFQATT and CDR2 SNEGSKA (reference sequence). Trimming took 6 bases from V and 1 from J, leaving 15 bases between them. The CDR3 covers 14 residues. The CDR3 spells CSAPDFTTNTEAFF. DNA for the CDR3: TGCAGTGCCCCAGACTTCACGACGAACACTGAAGCTTTCTTT.

This clonotype was seen repeatedly, ten times or more. This sequence joins TRBV6-2 or TRBV6-3 and TRBJ2-7; 8 bases agree with TRBD2. The CDR3 extends over 19 amino acids. Trimming cost V 0 bases and J 5 bases; bases outside gene matches: 18. Germline lookup yields CDR1 MNHEY and CDR2 SVGEGT. The CDR3 DNA reads as TGTGCCAGCAGTTACTCGATCTACAAAAGAACCGGACTAGCAAACGAGCAGTACTTC. It translates to CASSYSIYKRTGLANEQYF.

This clonotype was seen only a few times. V is TRBV9 and J is TRBJ1-6; tentative D call: TRBD1 (5 bases). CDR3 length: 15 residues. V lost 0 bases to trimming and J lost 6 bases, with 10 bases between them. The V gene's germline CDR1 is SGDLS and CDR2 YYNGEE. The CDR3 reads CASSVEEGPNSPLHF. In DNA form, the CDR3 reads TGTGCCAGCAGCGTAGAGGAGGGGCCTAATTCACCCCTCCACTTT.

In the case of this clonotype: Relative to the germline gene, one junction end is altered; a read error may explain this. This sequence joins TRBV6-5 and TRBJ2-5, with TRBD1 matching 11 bases. CDR3 size: 16 residues. Germline assignment: CDR1 MNHEY and CDR2 SVGAGI. The CDR3 DNA is TGTGCCAGTAGTTACTCGAGGGACAGGGGGTCAGAGACCCAGTACTTC. Protein: CASSYSRDRGSETQYF.

Sample share makes this clonotype medium-sized. The chain joins TRBV6-6 to TRBJ1-4; D is ambiguous. This CDR3 contains 16 residues. V was cut by 5 bases and J by 7 bases, with 20 bases left in between. CDR1 is MNHNY and CDR2 is SVGAGI in the germline V gene (reference sequence). CDR3 sequence: CASSVGGRAGSEKLFF. The CDR3 DNA reads as TGTGCCAGCAGTGTGGGAGGACGGGCGGGGAGTGAAAAACTGTTTTTT.

The CDR3 region is CASSQAGTEKFGEQYF. As DNA, the CDR3 is TGTGCCAGCAGCCAAGCCGGGACAGAGAAGTTCGGGGAGCAGTACTTC. The rearrangement joins TRBV3-1 to TRBJ2-7, with TRBD1 identical over 7 bases. The CDR3 runs to 16 residues. The J segment lost 7 bases and the V segment lost 1 base, leaving 13 bases of the junction unmatched. Per the germline V gene, CDR1 is LGHDT and CDR2 is YNNKEL (reference sequence).

This chain's CDR3 is CASSLSSRGRQLEAFF. The CDR3 DNA reads TGTGCCAGCAGCTTAAGTAGCAGAGGGAGGCAACTTGAAGCTTTCTTT. This chain uses TRBV7-9 with TRBJ1-1; no definite D call. In germline, CDR1 is SEHNR, CDR2 FQNEAQ (reference sequence). Trimming shortened V by 2 bases and J by 7 bases, and 20 bases separated the two germline ends. The length of the CDR3 is 16 residues. Combining the CDR3 with reference TRBV7-9 and TRBJ1-1 gives the whole variable domain DTGVSQNPRHKITKRGQNVTFRCDPISEHNRLYWYRQTLGQGPEFLTYFQNEAQLEKSRLLSDRFSAERPKGSFSTLEIQRTEQGDSAMYLCASSLSSRGRQLEAFFGQGTRLTVV.